This TCR beta chain was sequenced during a study of cytomegalovirus exposure and HLA in healthy donors. Study-wide results and caveats: Rare sequences made up most TCRs, while some public TCRs were found in many donors. Accurate prediction of HLA-A and HLA-B alleles (for most subjects) was reportedly achieved from TCR beta sequences.

The CDR3 sequence is 13 residues long. Germline V gene sequence: CDR1 SNHLY, CDR2 FYNNEI. About this clone: Its antigen is unidentified.

In the PCR, 60 Vbeta and 13 Jbeta primers were used. The protocol was immunoSEQ multiplex PCR, while the TCRdb copy is restricted to in-frame clones and leaves out a portion. The data show 200,000 or so clones, over 65% seen once. This chain uses TRBV2 with TRBJ2-5, with 9 bases that match TRBD1. The DNA matches TRBJ2-7 better at its end, which makes the J call doubtful. Sequenced input: PBMCs. The sequence derives from a young man in good health and CMV-seronegative. CDR3 nucleotides: TGTGCCAGCACCTCGGACAGGGGAGGCGAGCAGTACTTC. Protein product: CASTSDRGGEQYF.